A selection of T cell receptor beta chains follows, all from one sample in a study of a mutant IDH1 vaccine in newly diagnosed glioma. Assay used: immunoSEQ multiplex PCR; TCRdb lists only in-frame clones, some missing. Of tens of thousands of clones in the sample, about four fifths were seen once. The source material was PBMCs, sampled from a glioma patient treated with radiotherapy, temozolomide or both. These TCRs come from a woman aged 50 to 60 with glioma. Both conserved end residues are part of each CDR3. The D gene is left open where the match is weak. Size tells how often a clone was seen (once, few, many) or the class of an expanded clone, and some rows leave it out.

- | TRBJ2-7 | TRBD1 | TRBV4-2 | TGTGCCAGCAGCCAGGTCGGACAGGGATCCTACGAGCAGTACTTC | CASSQVGQGSYEQYF
- | TRBJ2-7 | - | TRBV6-5 | TGTGCCAGCAGTTCACTGATCGAGCAGTACTTC | CASSSLIEQYF
- | TRBJ1-2 | - | TRBV7-2 | TGTGCCAGCAGCTTCCGGGCCTCTAACTATGGCTACACCTTC | CASSFRASNYGYTF
- | TRBJ1-1 | - | TRBV27 | TGTGCCAGCGGGGGGCCGAAGAACACTGAAGCTTTCTTT | CASGGPKNTEAFF
- | TRBJ1-2 | - | TRBV19 | TGTGCCAGTAAACCCCCCCGCAGGGGCTATGGCTACACCTTC | CASKPPRRGYGYTF
- | TRBJ1-6 | TRBD1 | TRBV11-2 | TGTGCCAGCAGCTTAGGGACAGGGTCCTCACCCCTCCACTTT | CASSLGTGSSPLHF
- | TRBJ2-3 | - | TRBV29-1 | TGCAGCGTTGGGGCGGATAGCACAGATACGCAGTATTTT | CSVGADSTDTQYF
- | TRBJ1-1 | - | TRBV5-1 | TGCGCCAGCAGCTTGGATGGGGGGAAGAACACTGAAGCTTTCTTT | CASSLDGGKNTEAFF
- | TRBJ2-1 | - | TRBV10-1 | TGCGCCAGCAGTGTCGGGGGTTACAATGAGCAGTTCTTC | CASSVGGYNEQFF
- | TRBJ2-3 | TRBD2 | TRBV7-2 | TGTGCCAGCAGCTCGGGACTAGCGGGCACAGATACGCAGTATTTT | CASSSGLAGTDTQYF
- | TRBJ2-2 | - | TRBV4-2 | TGTGCCAGCAGCCAGACCCGAAGGGGGATCGCGAACACCGGGGAGCTGTTTTTT | CASSQTRRGIANTGELFF
- | TRBJ2-7 | - | TRBV7-2 | TGTGCCAGCAGGACCTCGGGGACTGAAAAGCAGTACTTC | CASRTSGTEKQYF
- | TRBJ2-7 | - | TRBV18 | TGTGCCAGCTCAAGGTCTGCAGGGCCCTACGAGCAGTACTTC | CASSRSAGPYEQYF
- | TRBJ1-2 | - | TRBV10-3 | TGTGCCATCAGTGAATACGGCTCCCCGGGCGGCTACACCTTC | CAISEYGSPGGYTF
- | TRBJ2-2 | TRBD1 | TRBV10-3 | TGTGCCATCAGTGGGGACAGGGTGGCCGGGGAGCTGTTTTTT | CAISGDRVAGELFF
- | TRBJ1-1 | - | TRBV10-3 | TGTGCCATCAGTGGAGACTTTACCTTGAATACTGAAGCTTTCTTT | CAISGDFTLNTEAFF
few | TRBJ1-1 | - | TRBV29-1 | TGCAGCGTGGCCGGGGGGGACACTGAAGCTTTCTTT | CSVAGGDTEAFF
- | TRBJ1-6 | TRBD1 | TRBV7-9 | TGTGCCAGCAGCCCGACAGGGGGCATATCACCCCTCCACTTT | CASSPTGGISPLHF
- | TRBJ2-1 | - | TRBV18 | TGTGCCAGCTCACCACCAGGGAATGAGCAGTTCTTC | CASSPPGNEQFF
- | TRBJ1-1 | - | TRBV27 | TGTGCCAGTTCAAGAGGGACTGAAGCTTTCTTT | CASSRGTEAFF
- | TRBJ1-6 | - | TRBV14 | TGTGCCAGCAGCCGACCCGGGCGAGATTCACCCCTCCACTTT | CASSRPGRDSPLHF